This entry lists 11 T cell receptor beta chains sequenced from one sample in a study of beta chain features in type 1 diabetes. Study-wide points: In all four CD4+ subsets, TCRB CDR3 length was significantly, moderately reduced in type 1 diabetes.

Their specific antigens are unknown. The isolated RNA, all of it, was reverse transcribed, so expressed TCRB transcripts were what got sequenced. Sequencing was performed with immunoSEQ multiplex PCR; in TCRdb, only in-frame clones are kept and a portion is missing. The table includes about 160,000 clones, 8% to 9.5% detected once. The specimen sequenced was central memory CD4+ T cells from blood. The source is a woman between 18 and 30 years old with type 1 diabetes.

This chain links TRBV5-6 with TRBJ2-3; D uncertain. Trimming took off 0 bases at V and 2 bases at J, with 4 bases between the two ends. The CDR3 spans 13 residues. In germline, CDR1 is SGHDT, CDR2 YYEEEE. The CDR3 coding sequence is TGTGCCAGCAGCTTGGGACACACAGATACGCAGTATTTT. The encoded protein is CASSLGHTDTQYF.

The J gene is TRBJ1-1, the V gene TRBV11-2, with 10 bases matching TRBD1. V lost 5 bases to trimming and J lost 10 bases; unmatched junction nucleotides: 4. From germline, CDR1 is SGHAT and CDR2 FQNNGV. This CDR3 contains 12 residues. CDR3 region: CASSVRTGGAFF. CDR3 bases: TGTGCCAGCAGCGTTCGGACAGGGGGAGCTTTCTTT.

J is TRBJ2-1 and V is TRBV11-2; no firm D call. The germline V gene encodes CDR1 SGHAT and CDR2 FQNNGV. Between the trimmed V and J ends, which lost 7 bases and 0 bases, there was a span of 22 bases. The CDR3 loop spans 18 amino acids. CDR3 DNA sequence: TGTGCCAGCACCGTTCGTGTAGCTGCCCCTAGCTCCTACAATGAGCAGTTCTTC. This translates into CASTVRVAAPSSYNEQFF.

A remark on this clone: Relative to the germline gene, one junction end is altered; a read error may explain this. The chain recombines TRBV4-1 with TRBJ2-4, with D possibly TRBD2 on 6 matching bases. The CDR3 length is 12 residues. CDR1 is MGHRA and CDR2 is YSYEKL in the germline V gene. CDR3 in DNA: TGCGCCAGCAGCCAAGGAAAGCGCGGAGGGGTCTTC. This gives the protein CASSQGKRGGVF.

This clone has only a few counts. The CDR3 loop reads CASSHGTSGRNEQFF. The CDR3 bases are TGTGCCAGCAGCCATGGGACTAGCGGACGCAATGAGCAGTTCTTC. The V call is TRBV6-5, the J call TRBJ2-1, with 11 bases aligning to TRBD2. The CDR3 totals 15 residues. Per the germline V gene, CDR1 is MNHEY and CDR2 is SVGAGI. The V segment lost 6 bases and the J segment 6 bases; nucleotides outside the gene matches: 7.

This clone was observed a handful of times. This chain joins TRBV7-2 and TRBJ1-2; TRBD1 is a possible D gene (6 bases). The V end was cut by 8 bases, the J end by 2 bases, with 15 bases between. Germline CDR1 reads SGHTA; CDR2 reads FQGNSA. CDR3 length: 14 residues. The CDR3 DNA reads TGTGCCAGCGCTTGGAGTGGGACAAACTATGGCTACACCTTC. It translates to CASAWSGTNYGYTF. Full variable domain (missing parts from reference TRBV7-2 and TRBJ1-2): GAGVSQSPSNKVTEKGKDVELRCDPISGHTALYWYRQSLGQGLEFLIYFQGNSAPDKSGLPSDRFSAERTGGSVSTLTIQRTQQEDSAVYLCASAWSGTNYGYTFGSGTRLTVV.

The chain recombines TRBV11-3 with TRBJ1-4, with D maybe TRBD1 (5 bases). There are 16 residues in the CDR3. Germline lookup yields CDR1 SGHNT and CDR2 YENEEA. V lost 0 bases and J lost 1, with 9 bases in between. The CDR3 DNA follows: TGTGCCAGCAGCTTAGACCTGGGGGGAACTAATGAAAAACTGTTTTTT. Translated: CASSLDLGGTNEKLFF.

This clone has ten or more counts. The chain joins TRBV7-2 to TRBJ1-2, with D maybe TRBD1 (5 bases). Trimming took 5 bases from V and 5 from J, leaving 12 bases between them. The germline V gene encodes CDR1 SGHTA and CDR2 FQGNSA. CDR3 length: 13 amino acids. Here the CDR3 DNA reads TGTGCCAGCAGCCCGGACAAGACATATGGCTACACCTTC. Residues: CASSPDKTYGYTF.

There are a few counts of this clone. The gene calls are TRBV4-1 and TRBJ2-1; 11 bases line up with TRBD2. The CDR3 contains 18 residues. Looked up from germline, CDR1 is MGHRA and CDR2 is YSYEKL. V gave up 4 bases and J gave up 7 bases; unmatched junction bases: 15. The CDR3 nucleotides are TGCGCCAGCAGCCGACGGGGGGATATAGCGGGAGGGAGGAATGAGCAGTTCTTC. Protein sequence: CASSRRGDIAGGRNEQFF.

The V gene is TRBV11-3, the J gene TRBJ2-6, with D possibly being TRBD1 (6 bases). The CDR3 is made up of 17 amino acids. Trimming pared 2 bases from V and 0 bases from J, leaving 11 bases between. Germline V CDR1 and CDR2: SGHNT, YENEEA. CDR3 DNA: TGTGCCAGCAGCTTACTACAGGGTGGCTCTGGGGCCAACGTCCTGACTTTC. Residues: CASSLLQGGSGANVLTF.

DNA of the CDR3: TGCGCCAGCAGCTTTGGGGAGGGATACGAGCAGTACTTC. Amino acids: CASSFGEGYEQYF. The V gene is TRBV5-1, the J gene TRBJ2-7, with 7 nucleotides matching TRBD2. Germline lookup yields CDR1 SGHRS and CDR2 YFSETQ. V gave up 2 bases and J gave up 4 bases; unmatched junction bases: 3. This CDR3 comprises 13 residues.